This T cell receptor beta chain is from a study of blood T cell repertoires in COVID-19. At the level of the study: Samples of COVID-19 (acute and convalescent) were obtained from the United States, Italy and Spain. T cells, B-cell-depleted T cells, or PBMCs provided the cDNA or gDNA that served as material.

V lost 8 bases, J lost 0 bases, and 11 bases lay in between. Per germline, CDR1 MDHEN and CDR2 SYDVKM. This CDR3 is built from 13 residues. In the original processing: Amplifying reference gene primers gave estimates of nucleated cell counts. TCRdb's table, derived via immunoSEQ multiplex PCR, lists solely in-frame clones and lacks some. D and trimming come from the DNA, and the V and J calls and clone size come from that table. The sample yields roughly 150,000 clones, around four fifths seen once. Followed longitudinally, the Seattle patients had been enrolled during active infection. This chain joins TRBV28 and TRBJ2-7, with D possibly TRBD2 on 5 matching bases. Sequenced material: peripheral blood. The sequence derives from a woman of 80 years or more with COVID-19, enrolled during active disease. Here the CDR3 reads CASLAGGSYEQYF. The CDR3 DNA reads TGTGCCAGCTTGGCGGGCGGCTCCTACGAGCAGTACTTC.